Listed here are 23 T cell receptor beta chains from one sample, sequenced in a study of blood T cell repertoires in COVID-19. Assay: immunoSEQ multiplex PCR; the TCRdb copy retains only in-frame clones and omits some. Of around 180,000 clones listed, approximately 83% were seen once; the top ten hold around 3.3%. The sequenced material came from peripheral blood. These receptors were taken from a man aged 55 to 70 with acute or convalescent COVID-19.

This CDR3 is CAISGEGAHEQYF. The CDR3 coding sequence is TGTGCCATCAGTGGAGAGGGGGCCCACGAGCAGTACTTC. The gene calls are TRBV10-3 and TRBJ2-7; 7 bases match TRBD1. Germline V gives CDR1 ENHRY, CDR2 SYGVKD. The CDR3 has 13 residues. The V gene end was trimmed by 4 bases and the J gene end by 5 bases; junction bases not matched to a gene: 5.

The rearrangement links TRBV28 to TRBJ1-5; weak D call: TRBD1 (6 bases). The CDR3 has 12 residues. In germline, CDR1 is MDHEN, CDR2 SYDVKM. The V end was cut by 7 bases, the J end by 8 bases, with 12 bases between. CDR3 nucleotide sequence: TGTGCCAGCACCGCGACAGGAAAGCCCCAGCATTTT. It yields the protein CASTATGKPQHF. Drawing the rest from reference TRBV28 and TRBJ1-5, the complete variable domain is DVKVTQSSRYLVKRTGEKVFLECVQDMDHENMFWYRQDPGLGLRLIYFSYDVKMKEKGDIPEGYSVSREKKERFSLILESASTNQTSMYLCASTATGKPQHFGDGTRLSIL.

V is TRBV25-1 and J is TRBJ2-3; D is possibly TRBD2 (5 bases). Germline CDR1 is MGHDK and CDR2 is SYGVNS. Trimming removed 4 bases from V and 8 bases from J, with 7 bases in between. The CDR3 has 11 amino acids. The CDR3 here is CASSAGSTQYF. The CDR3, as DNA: TGTGCCAGCAGTGCGGGGAGTACGCAGTATTTT.

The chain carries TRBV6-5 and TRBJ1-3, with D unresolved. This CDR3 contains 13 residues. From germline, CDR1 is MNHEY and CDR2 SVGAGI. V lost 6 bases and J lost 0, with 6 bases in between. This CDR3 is CASSGDSGNTIYF. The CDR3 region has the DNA TGTGCCAGCAGCGGGGACTCTGGAAACACCATATATTTT.

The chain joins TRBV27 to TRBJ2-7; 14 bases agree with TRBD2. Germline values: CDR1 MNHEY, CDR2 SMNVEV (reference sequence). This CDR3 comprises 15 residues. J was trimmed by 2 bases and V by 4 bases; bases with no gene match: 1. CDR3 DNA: TGTGCCAGCAGTTGGACTAGCGGGAGGCCCTACGAGCAGTACTTC. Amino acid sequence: CASSWTSGRPYEQYF.

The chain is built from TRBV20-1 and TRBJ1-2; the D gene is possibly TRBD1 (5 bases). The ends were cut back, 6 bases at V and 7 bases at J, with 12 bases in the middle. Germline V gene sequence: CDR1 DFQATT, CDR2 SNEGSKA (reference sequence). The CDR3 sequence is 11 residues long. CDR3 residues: CSARRGGGYTF. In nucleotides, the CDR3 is TGCAGTGCCCGGCGGGGGGGTGGCTACACCTTC.

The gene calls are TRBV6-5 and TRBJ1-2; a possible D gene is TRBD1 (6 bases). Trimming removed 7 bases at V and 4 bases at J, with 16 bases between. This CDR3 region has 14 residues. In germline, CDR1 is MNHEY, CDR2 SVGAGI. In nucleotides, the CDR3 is TGTGCCAGCACTAGGCAGGGACAAGCCTATGGCTACACCTTC. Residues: CASTRQGQAYGYTF.

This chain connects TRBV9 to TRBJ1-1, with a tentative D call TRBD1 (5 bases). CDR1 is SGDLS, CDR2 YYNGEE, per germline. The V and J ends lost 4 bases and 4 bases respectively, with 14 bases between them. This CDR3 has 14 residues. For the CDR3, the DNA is TGTGCCAGCAGCCCCTCGGGCGGGGGCACTGAAGCTTTCTTT. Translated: CASSPSGGGTEAFF.

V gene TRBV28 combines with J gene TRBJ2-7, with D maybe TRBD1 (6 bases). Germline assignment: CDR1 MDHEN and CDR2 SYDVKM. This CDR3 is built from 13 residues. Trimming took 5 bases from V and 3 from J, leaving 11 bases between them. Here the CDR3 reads CASSPRDNYEQYF. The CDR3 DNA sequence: TGTGCCAGCAGTCCACGGGACAACTACGAGCAGTACTTC.

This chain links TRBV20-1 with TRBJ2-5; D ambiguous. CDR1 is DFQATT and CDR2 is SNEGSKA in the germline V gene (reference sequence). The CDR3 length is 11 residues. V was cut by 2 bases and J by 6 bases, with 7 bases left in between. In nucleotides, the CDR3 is TGCAGTGCTAGACCCCTTCAGACCCAGTACTTC. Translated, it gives CSARPLQTQYF.

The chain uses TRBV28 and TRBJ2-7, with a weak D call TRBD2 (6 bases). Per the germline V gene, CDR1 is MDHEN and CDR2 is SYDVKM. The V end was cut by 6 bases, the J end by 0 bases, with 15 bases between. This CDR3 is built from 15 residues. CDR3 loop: CASSEVSGSSYEQYF. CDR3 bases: TGTGCCAGCAGCGAAGTTAGCGGCAGCTCCTACGAGCAGTACTTC. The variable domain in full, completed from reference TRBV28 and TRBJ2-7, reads DVKVTQSSRYLVKRTGEKVFLECVQDMDHENMFWYRQDPGLGLRLIYFSYDVKMKEKGDIPEGYSVSREKKERFSLILESASTNQTSMYLCASSEVSGSSYEQYFGPGTRLTVT.

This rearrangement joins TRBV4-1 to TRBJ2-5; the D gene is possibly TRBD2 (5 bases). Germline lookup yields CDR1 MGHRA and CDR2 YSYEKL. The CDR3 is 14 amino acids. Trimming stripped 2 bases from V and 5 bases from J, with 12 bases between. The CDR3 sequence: CASSQLRGLETQYF. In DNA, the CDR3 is TGCGCCAGCAGCCAATTAAGAGGGCTGGAGACCCAGTACTTC.

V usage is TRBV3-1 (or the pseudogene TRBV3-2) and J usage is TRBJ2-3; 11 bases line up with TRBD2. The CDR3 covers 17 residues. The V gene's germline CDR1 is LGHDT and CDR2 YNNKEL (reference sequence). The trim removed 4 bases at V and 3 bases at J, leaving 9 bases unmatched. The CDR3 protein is CASSPETSGSWTDTQYF. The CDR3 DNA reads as TGTGCCAGCAGCCCAGAAACTAGCGGGAGTTGGACAGATACGCAGTATTTT.

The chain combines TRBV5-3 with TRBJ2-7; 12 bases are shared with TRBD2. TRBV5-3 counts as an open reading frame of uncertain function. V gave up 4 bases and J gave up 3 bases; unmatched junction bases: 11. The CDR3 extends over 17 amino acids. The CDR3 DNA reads TGTGCCAGAAGCATAAGGACTAGCGGGGTTGGGGTCTACGAGCAGTACTTC. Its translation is CARSIRTSGVGVYEQYF.

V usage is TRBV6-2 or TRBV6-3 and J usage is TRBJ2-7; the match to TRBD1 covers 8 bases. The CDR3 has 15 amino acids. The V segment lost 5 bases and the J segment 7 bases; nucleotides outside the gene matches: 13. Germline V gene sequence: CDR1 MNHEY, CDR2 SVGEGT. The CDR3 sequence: CASSPYRLQGEEQYF. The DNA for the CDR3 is TGTGCCAGCAGTCCCTATCGTTTACAGGGGGAAGAGCAGTACTTC.

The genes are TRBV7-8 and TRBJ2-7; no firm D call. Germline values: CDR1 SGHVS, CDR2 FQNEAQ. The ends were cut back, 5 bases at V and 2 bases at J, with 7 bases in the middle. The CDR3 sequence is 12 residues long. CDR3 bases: TGTGCCAGCAGCCCCTACGCCTACGAGCAGTACTTC. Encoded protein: CASSPYAYEQYF.

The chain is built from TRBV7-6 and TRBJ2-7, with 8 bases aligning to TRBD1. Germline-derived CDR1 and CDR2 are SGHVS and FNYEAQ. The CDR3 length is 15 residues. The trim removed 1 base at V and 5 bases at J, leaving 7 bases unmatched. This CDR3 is CASSLGTGHLHEQYF. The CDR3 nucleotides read TGTGCCAGCAGCTTAGGGACAGGGCATCTCCACGAGCAGTACTTC.

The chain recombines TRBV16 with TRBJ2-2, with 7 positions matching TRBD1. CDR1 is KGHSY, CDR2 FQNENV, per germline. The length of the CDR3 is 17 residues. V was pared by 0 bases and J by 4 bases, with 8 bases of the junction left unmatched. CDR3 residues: CASSQSRQGIGTGELFF. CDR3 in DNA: TGTGCCAGCAGCCAATCGCGACAGGGTATAGGCACCGGGGAGCTGTTTTTT.

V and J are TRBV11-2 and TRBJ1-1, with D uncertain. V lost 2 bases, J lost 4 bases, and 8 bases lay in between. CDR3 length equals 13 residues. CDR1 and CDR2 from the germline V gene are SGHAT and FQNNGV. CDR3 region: CASSLLRGTEAFF. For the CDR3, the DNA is TGTGCCAGCAGCTTACTTCGGGGCACTGAAGCTTTCTTT.

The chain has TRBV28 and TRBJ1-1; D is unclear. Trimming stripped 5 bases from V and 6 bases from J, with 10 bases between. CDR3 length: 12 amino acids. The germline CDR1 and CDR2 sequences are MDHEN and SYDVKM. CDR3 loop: CASSRGQSEAFF. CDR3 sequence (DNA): TGTGCCAGCAGTCGAGGTCAATCTGAAGCTTTCTTT.

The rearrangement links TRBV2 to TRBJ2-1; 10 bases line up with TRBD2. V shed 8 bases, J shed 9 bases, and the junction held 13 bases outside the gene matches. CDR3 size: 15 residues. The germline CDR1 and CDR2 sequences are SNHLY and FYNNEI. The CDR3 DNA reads TGTGCCAGCTACCCTAGCGGGAGCAGGAGTGGTGAGCAGTTCTTC. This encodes CASYPSGSRSGEQFF.

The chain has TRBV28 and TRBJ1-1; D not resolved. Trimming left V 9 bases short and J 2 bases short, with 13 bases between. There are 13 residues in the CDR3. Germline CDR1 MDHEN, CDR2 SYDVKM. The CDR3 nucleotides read TGTGCCAGTCCAGGCCCGAAAAACACTGAAGCTTTCTTT. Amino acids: CASPGPKNTEAFF. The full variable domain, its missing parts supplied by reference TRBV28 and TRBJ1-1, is DVKVTQSSRYLVKRTGEKVFLECVQDMDHENMFWYRQDPGLGLRLIYFSYDVKMKEKGDIPEGYSVSREKKERFSLILESASTNQTSMYLCASPGPKNTEAFFGQGTRLTVV.

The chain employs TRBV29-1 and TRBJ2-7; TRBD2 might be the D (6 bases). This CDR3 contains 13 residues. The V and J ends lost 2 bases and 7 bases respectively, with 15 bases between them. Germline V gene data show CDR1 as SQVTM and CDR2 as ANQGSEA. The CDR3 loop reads CSVESGDPREQYF. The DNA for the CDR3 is TGCAGCGTTGAATCGGGGGACCCTAGAGAGCAGTACTTC.